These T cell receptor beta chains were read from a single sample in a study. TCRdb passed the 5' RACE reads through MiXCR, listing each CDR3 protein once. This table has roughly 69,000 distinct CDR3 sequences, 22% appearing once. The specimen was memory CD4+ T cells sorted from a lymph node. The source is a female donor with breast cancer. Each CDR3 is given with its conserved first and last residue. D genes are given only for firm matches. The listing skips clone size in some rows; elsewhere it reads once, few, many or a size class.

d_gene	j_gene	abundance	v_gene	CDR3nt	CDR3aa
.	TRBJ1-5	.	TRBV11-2	TGTGCCAGCAGCTTAACCAGGGGCCCCAATCAGCCCCAGCATTTT	CASSLTRGPNQPQHF
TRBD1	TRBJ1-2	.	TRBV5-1	TGCGCCAGCAGCACGACAGGGGATGGCTACACCTTC	CASSTTGDGYTF
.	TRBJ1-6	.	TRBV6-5	TGTGCCAGCAGTTCCAGGGTTTCACCCCTCCACTTT	CASSSRVSPLHF
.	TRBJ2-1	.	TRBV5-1	TGCGCCAGCAGCTTGGTGGCGGAAAACAATGAGCAGTTCTTC	CASSLVAENNEQFF
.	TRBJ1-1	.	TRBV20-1	TGTAGTGTTAAGGTCAACACTGAAGCTTTCTTT	CSVKVNTEAFF
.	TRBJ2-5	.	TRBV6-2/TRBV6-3	TGTGCCAGCAGTTACGGCATGGAGGGGGAGACCCAGTACTTC	CASSYGMEGETQYF
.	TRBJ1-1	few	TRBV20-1	TGCAGTGCTAGAGCTCCGGAAATCCCAGCTTTCTTT	CSARAPEIPAFF
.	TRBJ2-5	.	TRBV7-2	TGTGCCTCGGGCACCGGGTCGGGGGCCGTGGAGACCCAGTACTTC	CASGTGSGAVETQYF
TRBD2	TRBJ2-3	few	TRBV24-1	TGTGCCACCAGTGAACCCAGCGGGAGGGACACAGATACGCAGTATTTT	CATSEPSGRDTDTQYF
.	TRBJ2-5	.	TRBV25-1	TGTGCCAGCAGTGAGTCAACTGAACAAGAGACCCAGTACTTC	CASSESTEQETQYF
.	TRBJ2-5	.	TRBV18	TGTGCCAGCTCACAGACTCAGGGGGAGACCCAGTACTTC	CASSQTQGETQYF
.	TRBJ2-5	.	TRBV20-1	TGCAGTGCTAGGACAGGGAGGGAGACCCAGTACTTC	CSARTGRETQYF
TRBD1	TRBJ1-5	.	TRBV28	TGTGCCAGCAGTTTTGACAGGGAGAATCAGCCCCAGCATTTT	CASSFDRENQPQHF
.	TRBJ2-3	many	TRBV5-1	TGCGCCAGCAGCTCCGGAGGGTTCCCAGATACGCAGTATTTT	CASSSGGFPDTQYF
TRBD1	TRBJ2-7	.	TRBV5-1	TGCGCCAGCAGCTTGGGGACAGGGCCCGCCTACGAGCAGTACTTC	CASSLGTGPAYEQYF
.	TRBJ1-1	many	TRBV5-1	TGCGCCAGCAGCTTGCCGGGAAGGACTGAAGCTTTCTTT	CASSLPGRTEAFF
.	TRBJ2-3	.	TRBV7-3	TGTGCCAGCACCTCGGACCCCCAGAGCACAGATACGCAGTATTTT	CASTSDPQSTDTQYF
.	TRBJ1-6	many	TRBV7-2	TGTGCCAGCAGCTTAAGGCAGGGGAATTCACCCCTCCACTTT	CASSLRQGNSPLHF
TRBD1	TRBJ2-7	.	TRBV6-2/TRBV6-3	TGTGCCAGCAGTTACTCGTTCCGACAGGGGGCTTCCGTGTACGAGCAGTACTTC	CASSYSFRQGASVYEQYF
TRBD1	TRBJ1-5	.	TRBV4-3	TGCGCCAGCAGCCATGGCGACAGGGACCAGCCCCAGCATTTT	CASSHGDRDQPQHF
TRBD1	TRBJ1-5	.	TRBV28	TGTGCCAGCAGGGATCAGCTACAGGGGAATGGGAATCAGCCCCAGCATTTT	CASRDQLQGNGNQPQHF
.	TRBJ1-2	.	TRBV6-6	TGTGCCAGCAGTTACCCAGGGTCTGCTGGCTACACCTTC	CASSYPGSAGYTF
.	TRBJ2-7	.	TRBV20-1	TGCAGTGCTAGAGATCGGGCAGGGAGCACTTACGAGCGGTACTTC	CSARDRAGSTYERYF
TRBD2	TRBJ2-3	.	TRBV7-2	TGTGCCAGCAGCTTAGCGGGATCTAGCGGGAGCGTGGATACGCAGTATTTT	CASSLAGSSGSVDTQYF
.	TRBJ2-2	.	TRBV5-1	TGCGCCAGCAGCTTGGCCTTTAGCGGACTCACCGGGGAGCTGTTTTTT	CASSLAFSGLTGELFF
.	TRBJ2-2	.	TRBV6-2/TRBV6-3	TGTGCCAGCAGTTACGTGGCGGCGGCCGGGGAGCTGTTTTTT	CASSYVAAAGELFF
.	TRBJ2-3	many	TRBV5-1	TGCGCCAGCAGAGAGGGGCCTAGCACAGATACGCAGTATTTT	CASREGPSTDTQYF
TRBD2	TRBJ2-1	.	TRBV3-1	TGTGCCAGCAGCCAAGATCTTAGCGGGGCCTACAATGAGCAGTTCTTC	CASSQDLSGAYNEQFF
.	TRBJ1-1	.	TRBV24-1	TGTGCCACCAGTAGTCGAGGGAACACTGAAGCTTTCTTT	CATSSRGNTEAFF
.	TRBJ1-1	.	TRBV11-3	TGTGCCAGCAGCTTAGGGATCGGTGAAGCTTTCTTT	CASSLGIGEAFF
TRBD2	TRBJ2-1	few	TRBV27	TGTGCCAGTAGGACTAGGTTGCATGAGCAGTTCTTC	CASRTRLHEQFF
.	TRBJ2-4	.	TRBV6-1	TGTGCCAGCAGTGATACAGGGCGGAAAAACATTCAGTACTTC	CASSDTGRKNIQYF
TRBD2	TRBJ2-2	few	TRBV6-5	TGTGCCAGCAGTTCGCTCGGACTAGTGCACACCGGGGAGCTGTTTTTT	CASSSLGLVHTGELFF
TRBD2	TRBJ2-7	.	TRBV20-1	TGCAGTTCTAGCAGCGGGTCGGCTAGCGGGAGCTCCTACGAGCAGTACTTC	CSSSSGSASGSSYEQYF
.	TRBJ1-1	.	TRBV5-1	TGCGCCAGCAGATCGGTGGGGGGGTACACTGAAGCTTTCTTT	CASRSVGGYTEAFF
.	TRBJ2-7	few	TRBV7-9	TGTGCCAGCAGCTCCTCAGGGGGGGGCGCCTACGAGCAGTACTTC	CASSSSGGGAYEQYF
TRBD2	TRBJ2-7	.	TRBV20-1	TGCAGTGCTAGAGACGGGAGGGCCCTGAACGAGCAGTACTTC	CSARDGRALNEQYF
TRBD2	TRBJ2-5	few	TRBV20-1	TGCAGTGCTATCAAATTTACTAGCGGGAGCCCCCAAGAGACCCAGTACTTC	CSAIKFTSGSPQETQYF
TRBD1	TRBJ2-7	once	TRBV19	TGTGCCAGCCGGGACAGGTACTACGAGCAGTACTTC	CASRDRYYEQYF
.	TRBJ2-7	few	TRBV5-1	TGCGCCAGCAGCTTGAATAGTTGGGCAGACGAGCAGTACTTC	CASSLNSWADEQYF
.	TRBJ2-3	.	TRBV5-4	TGTGCCAGCAGCTTTGAACCCCTCACGACAGATACGCAGTATTTT	CASSFEPLTTDTQYF
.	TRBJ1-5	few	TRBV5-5	TGTGCCAGCAGCTTGGATGTGTTCAGTCAGCCCCAGCATTTT	CASSLDVFSQPQHF
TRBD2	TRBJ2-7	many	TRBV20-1	TGCAGTGCTCCCGATCTAGCGGGAGAGGGGTACGAGCAGTACTTC	CSAPDLAGEGYEQYF
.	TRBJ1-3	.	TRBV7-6	TGTGCCAGCAGCTTAGATCGGGACAACACCATATATTTT	CASSLDRDNTIYF
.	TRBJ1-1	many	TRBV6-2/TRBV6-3	TGTGCCAGCACCCTCGAGGGCGGGAACACTGAAGCTTTCTTT	CASTLEGGNTEAFF
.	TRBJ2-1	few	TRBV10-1	TGCGCCAGCAGTGAGTCCCACGGTGAGAATGAGCAGTTCTTC	CASSESHGENEQFF
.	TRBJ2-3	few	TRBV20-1	TGCAGTGCCCAGTCAGGGAGGCATACGCAGTATTTT	CSAQSGRHTQYF
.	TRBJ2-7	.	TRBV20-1	TGCAGTGCTGGGGCAGGGATCCACGAGCAGTACTTC	CSAGAGIHEQYF
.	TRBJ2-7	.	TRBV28	TGTGCCAGCAGTTCGCCACAAGGCTACGAGCAGTACTTC	CASSSPQGYEQYF
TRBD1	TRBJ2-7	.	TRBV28	TGTGCCAGCAGTTTGGCAGGGGGCGAGCAGTACTTC	CASSLAGGEQYF
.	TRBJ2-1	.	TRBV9	TGTGCCAGCAGCCTCCAGGGGGGACCCCTCGATGAGCAGTTCTTC	CASSLQGGPLDEQFF
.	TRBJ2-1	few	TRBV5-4	TGTGCCAGCAGCCCCCAGGGTCTCAATGAGCAGTTCTTC	CASSPQGLNEQFF
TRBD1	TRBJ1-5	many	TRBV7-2	TGTGCCAGCAGCGCCCAGGGGGGCAATCAGCCCCAGCATTTT	CASSAQGGNQPQHF
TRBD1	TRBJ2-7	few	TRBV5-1	TGCGCCAGCAGCTCAAGACAGGGGGCCCACTACGAGCAGTACTTC	CASSSRQGAHYEQYF
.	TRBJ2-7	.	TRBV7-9	TGTGCCAGCAGCATCGCAGGAATCCCCGAGCAGTACTTC	CASSIAGIPEQYF